The present TCR beta chain was sequenced within a study of identifying expanded T cells in peripheral blood. General study findings and limits: Variance in clone template counts between approximately two-week samples significantly increased with total template count across all healthy donors. Technical replicates showed around 1.2 changed clones; approximately 2 weeks around 15; four weeks 19.

Healthy donors had no documented immune events, such as infections, while sampled. Assay: immunoSEQ multiplex PCR; the TCRdb copy retains only in-frame clones and omits some. Among under 110,000 clones listed, approximately 88% were seen once. Germline V gene sequence: CDR1 MNHEY, CDR2 SMNVEV (reference sequence). This CDR3 is 15 amino acids long. Trimming cost V 4 bases and J 1 base; bases outside gene matches: 6. Of note for this clone: Its antigen is not known.

The sequenced sample consisted of blood. The chain uses TRBV27 and TRBJ2-5; 7 nucleotides agree with TRBD2. The clonotype was recovered from a person between 18 and 75 years old in good health. The CDR3 here is CASSSQRLAQETQYF. As DNA, the CDR3 is TGTGCCAGCAGTTCCCAGCGACTAGCCCAAGAGACCCAGTACTTC.